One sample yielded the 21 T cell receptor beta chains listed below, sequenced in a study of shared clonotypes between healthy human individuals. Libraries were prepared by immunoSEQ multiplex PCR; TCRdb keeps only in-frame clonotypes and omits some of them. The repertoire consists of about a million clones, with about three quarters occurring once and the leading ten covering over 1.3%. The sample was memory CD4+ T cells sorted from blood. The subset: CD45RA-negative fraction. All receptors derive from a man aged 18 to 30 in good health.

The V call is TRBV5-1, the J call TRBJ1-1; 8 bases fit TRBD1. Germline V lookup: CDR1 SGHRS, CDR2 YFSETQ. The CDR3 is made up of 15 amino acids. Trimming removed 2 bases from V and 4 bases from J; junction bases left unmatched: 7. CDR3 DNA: TGCGCCAGCAGCTTAGGACAGGGAGGGAGCACTGAAGCTTTCTTT. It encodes CASSLGQGGSTEAFF.

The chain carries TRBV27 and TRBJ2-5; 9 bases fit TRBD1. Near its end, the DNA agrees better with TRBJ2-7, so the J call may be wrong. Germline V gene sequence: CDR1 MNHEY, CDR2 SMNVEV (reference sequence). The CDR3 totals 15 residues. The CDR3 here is CASSVIRGQGYEQYF. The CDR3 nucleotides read TGTGCCAGCAGTGTGATCCGGGGACAGGGTTACGAGCAGTACTTC.

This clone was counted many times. The CDR3 nucleotides read TGCGCCAGCAGCACACAGGGGGCGAGCTACGAAAAACTGTTTTTT. It is translated as CASSTQGASYEKLFF. V is TRBV5-1 and J is TRBJ1-4, with 9 bases identical to TRBD1. CDR3 size: 15 residues. The germline V gene encodes CDR1 SGHRS and CDR2 YFSETQ. With 4 bases clipped from V and 8 bases from J, the junction kept 9 bases outside the gene matches.

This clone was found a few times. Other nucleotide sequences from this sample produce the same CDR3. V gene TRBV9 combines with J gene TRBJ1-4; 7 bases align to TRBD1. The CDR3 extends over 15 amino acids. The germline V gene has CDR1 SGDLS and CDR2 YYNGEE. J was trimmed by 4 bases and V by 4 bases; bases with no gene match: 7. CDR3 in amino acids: CASSPTGDYNEKLFF. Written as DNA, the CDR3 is TGTGCCAGCAGCCCCACAGGGGACTATAATGAAAAACTGTTTTTT.

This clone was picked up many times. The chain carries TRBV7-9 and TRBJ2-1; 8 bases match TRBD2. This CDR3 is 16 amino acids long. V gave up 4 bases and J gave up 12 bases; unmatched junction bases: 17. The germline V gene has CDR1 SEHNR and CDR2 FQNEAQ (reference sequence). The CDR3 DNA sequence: TGTGCCAGCAGCTCCCCCTCCGCGGGGGGCGCCGTGAGGCAGTTCTTC. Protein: CASSSPSAGGAVRQFF.

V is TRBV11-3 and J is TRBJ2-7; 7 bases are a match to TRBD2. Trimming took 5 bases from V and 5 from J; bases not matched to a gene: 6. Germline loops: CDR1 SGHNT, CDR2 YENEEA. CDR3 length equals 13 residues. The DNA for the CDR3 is TGTGCCAGCAGCCCGGGACTAAGAGACGAGCAGTACTTC. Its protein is CASSPGLRDEQYF.

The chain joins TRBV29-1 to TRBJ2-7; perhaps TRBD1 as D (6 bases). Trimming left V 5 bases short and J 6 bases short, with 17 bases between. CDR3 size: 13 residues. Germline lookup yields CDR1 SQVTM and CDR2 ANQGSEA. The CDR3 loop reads CSVRSAGAGEQYF. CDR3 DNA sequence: TGCAGCGTTCGCTCGGCAGGGGCAGGCGAGCAGTACTTC.

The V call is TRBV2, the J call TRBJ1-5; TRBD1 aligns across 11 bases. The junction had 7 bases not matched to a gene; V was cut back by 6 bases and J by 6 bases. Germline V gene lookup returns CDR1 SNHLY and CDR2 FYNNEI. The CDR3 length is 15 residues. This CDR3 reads CASSPGQGARQPQHF. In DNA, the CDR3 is TGTGCCAGCAGCCCCGGACAGGGGGCACGTCAGCCCCAGCATTTT.

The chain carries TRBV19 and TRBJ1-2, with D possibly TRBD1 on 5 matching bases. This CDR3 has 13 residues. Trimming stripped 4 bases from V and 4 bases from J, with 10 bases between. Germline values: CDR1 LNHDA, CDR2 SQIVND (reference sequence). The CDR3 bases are TGTGCCAGTAGTACCGGGACGGTCTATGGCTACACCTTC. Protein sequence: CASSTGTVYGYTF.

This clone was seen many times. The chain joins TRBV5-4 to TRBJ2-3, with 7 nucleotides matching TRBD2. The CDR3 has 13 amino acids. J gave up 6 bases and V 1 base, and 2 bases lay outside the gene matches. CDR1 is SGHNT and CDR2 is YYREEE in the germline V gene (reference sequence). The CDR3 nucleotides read TGTGCCAGCAGCTTGCCCGGGGGGGATACGCAGTATTTT. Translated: CASSLPGGDTQYF.

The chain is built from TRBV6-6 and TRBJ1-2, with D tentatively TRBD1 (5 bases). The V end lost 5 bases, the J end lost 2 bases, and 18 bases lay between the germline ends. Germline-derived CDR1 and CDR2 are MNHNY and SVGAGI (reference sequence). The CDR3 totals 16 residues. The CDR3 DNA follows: TGTGCCAGCAGTCTAGACAGACAGTTACGAAACTATGGCTACACCTTC. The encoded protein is CASSLDRQLRNYGYTF.

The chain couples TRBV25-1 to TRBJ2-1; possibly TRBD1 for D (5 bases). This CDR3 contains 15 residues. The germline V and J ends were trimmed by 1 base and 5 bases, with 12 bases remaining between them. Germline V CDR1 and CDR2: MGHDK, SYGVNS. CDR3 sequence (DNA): TGTGCCAGCAGTGAATTCTCAGGGAACAACAATGAGCAGTTCTTC. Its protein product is CASSEFSGNNNEQFF. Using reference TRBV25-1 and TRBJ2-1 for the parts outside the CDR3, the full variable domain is EADIYQTPRYLVIGTGKKITLECSQTMGHDKMYWYQQDPGMELHLIHYSYGVNSTEKGDLSSESTVSRIRTEHFPLTLESARPSHTSQYLCASSEFSGNNNEQFFGPGTRLTVL.

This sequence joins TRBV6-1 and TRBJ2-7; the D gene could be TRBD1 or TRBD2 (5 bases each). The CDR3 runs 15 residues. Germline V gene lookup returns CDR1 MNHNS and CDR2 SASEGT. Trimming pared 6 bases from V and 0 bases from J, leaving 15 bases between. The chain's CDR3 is CASRSGTGASYEQYF. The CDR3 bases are TGTGCCAGCAGGTCGGGGACGGGCGCCTCCTACGAGCAGTACTTC.

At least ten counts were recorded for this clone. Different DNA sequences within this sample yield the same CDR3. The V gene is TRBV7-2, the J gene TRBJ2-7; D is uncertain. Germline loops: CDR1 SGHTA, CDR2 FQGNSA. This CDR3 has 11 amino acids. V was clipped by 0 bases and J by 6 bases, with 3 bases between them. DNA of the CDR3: TGTGCCAGCAGCTTAGCAGCCGAGCAGTACTTC. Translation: CASSLAAEQYF.

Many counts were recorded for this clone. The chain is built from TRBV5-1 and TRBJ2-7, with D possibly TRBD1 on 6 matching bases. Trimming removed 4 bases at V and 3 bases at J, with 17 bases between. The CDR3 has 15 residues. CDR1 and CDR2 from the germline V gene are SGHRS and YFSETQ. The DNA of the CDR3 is TGCGCCAGCAGCCGGGATGGACAGCTACTCTACGAGCAGTACTTC. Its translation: CASSRDGQLLYEQYF.

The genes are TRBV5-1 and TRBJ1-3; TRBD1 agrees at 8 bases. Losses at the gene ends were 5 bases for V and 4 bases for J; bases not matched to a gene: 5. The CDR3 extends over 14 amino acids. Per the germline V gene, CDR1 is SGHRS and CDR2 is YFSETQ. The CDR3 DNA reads TGCGCCAGCAGGCCGGGACAGGACGGAAACACCATATATTTT. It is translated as CASRPGQDGNTIYF.

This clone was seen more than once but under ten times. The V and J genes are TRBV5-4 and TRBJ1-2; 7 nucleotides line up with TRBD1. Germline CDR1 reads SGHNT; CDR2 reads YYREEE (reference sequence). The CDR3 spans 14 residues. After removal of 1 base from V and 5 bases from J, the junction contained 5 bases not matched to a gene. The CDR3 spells CASSLTGEPYGYTF. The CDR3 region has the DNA TGTGCCAGCAGCTTGACAGGGGAACCATATGGCTACACCTTC.

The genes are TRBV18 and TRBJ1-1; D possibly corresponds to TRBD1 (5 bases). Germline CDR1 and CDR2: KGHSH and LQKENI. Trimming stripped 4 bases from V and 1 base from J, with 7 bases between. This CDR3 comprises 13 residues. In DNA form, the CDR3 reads TGTGCCAGCTCACGACAGCCGAACACTGAAGCTTTCTTT. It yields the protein CASSRQPNTEAFF.

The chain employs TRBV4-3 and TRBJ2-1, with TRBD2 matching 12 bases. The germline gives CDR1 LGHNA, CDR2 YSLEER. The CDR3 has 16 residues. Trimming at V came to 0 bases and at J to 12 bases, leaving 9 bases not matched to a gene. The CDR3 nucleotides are TGCGCCAGCAGCCAAGATAGTCTAGCGGGAGGGACTGCGCAGTTCTTC. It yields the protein CASSQDSLAGGTAQFF.

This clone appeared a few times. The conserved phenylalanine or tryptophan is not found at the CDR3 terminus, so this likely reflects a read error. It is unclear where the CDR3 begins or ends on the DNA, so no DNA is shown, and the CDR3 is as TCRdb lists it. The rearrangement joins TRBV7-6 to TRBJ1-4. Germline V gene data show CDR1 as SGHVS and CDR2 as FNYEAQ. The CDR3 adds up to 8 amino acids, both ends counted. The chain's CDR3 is CASSPPVP.

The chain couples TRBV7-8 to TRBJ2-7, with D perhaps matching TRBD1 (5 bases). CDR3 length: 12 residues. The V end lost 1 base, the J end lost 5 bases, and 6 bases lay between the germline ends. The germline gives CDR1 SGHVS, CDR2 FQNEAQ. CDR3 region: CASSLVGDEQYF. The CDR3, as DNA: TGTGCCAGCAGCTTAGTAGGGGACGAGCAGTACTTC.